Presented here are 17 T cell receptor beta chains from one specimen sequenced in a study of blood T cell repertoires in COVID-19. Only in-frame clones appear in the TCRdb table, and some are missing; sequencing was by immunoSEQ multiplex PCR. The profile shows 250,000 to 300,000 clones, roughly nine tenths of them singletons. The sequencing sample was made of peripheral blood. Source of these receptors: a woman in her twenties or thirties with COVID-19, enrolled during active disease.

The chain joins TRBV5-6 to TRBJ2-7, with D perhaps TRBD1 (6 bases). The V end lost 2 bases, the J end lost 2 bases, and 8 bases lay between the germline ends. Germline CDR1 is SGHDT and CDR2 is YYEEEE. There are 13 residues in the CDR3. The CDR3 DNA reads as TGTGCCAGCAGCTTCAACAGGGCCTACGAGCAGTACTTC. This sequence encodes CASSFNRAYEQYF.

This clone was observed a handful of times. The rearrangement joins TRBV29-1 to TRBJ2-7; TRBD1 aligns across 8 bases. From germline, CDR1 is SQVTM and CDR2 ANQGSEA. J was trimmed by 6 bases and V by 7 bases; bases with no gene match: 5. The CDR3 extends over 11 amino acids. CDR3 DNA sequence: TGCAGCGCCGCCGACAGGGGCGAGCAGTACTTC. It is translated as CSAADRGEQYF.

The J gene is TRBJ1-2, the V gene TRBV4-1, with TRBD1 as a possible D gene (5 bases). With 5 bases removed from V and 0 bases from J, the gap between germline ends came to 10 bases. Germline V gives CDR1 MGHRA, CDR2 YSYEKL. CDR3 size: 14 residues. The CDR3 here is CASSTRDSNYGYTF. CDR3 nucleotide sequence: TGCGCCAGCAGCACCCGGGACTCTAACTATGGCTACACCTTC.

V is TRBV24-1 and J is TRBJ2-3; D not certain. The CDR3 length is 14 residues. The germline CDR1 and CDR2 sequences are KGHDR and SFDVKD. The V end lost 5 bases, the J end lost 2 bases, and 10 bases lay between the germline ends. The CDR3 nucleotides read TGTGCCACCAGTGTAGAACCCTCCACAGATACGCAGTATTTT. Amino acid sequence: CATSVEPSTDTQYF.

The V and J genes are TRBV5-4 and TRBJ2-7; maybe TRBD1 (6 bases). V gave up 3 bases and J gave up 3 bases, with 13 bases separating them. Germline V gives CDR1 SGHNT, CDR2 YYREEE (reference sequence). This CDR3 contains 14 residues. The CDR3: CASSYGTTDYEQYF. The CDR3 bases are TGTGCCAGCAGCTATGGGACAACTGACTACGAGCAGTACTTC.

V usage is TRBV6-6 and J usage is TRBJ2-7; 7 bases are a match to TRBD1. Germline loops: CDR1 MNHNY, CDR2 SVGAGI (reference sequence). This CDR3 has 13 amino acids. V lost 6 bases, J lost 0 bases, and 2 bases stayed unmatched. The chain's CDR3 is CASRQGDSYEQYF. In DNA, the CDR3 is TGTGCCAGCAGGCAGGGGGACTCCTACGAGCAGTACTTC.

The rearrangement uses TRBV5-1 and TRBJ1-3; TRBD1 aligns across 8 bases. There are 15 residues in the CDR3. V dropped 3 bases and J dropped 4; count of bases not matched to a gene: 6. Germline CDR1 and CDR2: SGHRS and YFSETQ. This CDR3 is CASSSRGLEGNTIYF. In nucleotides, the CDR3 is TGCGCCAGCAGCTCCAGGGGGCTCGAAGGAAACACCATATATTTT. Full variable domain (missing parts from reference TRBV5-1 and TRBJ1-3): KAGVTQTPRYLIKTRGQQVTLSCSPISGHRSVSWYQQTPGQGLQFLFEYFSETQRNKGNFPGRFSGRQFSNSRSEMNVSTLELGDSALYLCASSSRGLEGNTIYFGEGSWLTVV.

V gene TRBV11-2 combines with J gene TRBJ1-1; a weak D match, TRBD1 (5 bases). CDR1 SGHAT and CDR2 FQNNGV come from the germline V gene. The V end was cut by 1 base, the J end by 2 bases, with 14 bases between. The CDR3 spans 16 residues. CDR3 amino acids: CASSLGAGVANTEAFF. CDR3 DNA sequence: TGTGCCAGCAGCTTAGGGGCGGGGGTGGCCAACACTGAAGCTTTCTTT.

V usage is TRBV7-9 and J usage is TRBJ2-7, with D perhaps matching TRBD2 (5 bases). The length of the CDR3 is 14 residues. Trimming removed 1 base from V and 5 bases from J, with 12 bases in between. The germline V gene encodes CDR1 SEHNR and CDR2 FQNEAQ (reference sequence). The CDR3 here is CASSLVGSGNEQYF. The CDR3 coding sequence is TGTGCCAGCAGCTTAGTAGGGAGCGGAAACGAGCAGTACTTC. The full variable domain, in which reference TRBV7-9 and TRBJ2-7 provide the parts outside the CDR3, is DTGVSQNPRHKITKRGQNVTFRCDPISEHNRLYWYRQTLGQGPEFLTYFQNEAQLEKSRLLSDRFSAERPKGSFSTLEIQRTEQGDSAMYLCASSLVGSGNEQYFGPGTRLTVT.

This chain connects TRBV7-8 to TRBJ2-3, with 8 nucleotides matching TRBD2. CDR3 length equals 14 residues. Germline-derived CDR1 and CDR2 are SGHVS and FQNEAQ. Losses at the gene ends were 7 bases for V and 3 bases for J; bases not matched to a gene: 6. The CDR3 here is CASTLGGGTDTQYF. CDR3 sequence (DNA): TGTGCCAGCACCCTTGGCGGGGGGACAGATACGCAGTATTTT. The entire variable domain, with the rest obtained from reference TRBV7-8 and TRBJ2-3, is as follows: GAGVSQSPRYKVAKRGQDVALRCDPISGHVSLFWYQQALGQGPEFLTYFQNEAQLDKSGLPSDRFFAERPEGSVSTLKIQRTQQEDSAVYLCASTLGGGTDTQYFGPGTRLTVL.

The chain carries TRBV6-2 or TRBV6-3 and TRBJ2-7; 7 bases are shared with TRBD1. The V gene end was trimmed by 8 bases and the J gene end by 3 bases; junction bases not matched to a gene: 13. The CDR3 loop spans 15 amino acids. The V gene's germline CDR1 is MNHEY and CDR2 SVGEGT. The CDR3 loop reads CASRSTGQAIYEQYF. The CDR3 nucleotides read TGTGCCAGCCGTTCAACTGGACAGGCAATCTACGAGCAGTACTTC.

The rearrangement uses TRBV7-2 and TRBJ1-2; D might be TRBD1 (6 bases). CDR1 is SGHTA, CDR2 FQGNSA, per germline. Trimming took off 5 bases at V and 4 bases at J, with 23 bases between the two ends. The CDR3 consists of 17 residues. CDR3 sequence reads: CASSPFTRQGMTYGYTF. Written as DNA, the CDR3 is TGTGCCAGCAGCCCATTTACAAGGCAGGGGATGACCTATGGCTACACCTTC.

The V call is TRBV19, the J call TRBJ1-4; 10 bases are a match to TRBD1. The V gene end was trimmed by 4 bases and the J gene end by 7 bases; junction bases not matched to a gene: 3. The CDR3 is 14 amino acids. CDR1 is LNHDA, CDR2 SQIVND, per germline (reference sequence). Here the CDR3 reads CASSNRDRGEKLFF. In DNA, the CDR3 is TGTGCCAGTAGTAACCGGGACAGGGGTGAAAAACTGTTTTTT.

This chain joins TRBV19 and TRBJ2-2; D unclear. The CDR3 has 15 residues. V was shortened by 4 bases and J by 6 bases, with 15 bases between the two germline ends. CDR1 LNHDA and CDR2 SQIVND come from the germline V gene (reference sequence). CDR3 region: CASSRSRLWAGELFF. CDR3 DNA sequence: TGTGCCAGTAGTAGGTCGAGGTTGTGGGCCGGGGAGCTGTTTTTT.

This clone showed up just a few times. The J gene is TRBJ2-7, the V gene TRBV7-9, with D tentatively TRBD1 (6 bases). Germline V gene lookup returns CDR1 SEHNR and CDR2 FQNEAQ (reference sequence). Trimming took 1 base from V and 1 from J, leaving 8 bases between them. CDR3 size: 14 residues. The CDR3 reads CASSLGDISYEQYF. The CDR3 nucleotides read TGTGCCAGCAGCTTAGGGGACATATCCTACGAGCAGTACTTC. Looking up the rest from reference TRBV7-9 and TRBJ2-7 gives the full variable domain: DTGVSQNPRHKITKRGQNVTFRCDPISEHNRLYWYRQTLGQGPEFLTYFQNEAQLEKSRLLSDRFSAERPKGSFSTLEIQRTEQGDSAMYLCASSLGDISYEQYFGPGTRLTVT.

CDR3 sequence reads: CASRSQRRETQYF. In DNA, the CDR3 is TGTGCCAGCAGATCCCAAAGGAGAGAGACCCAGTACTTC. The genes are TRBV12-3 or TRBV12-4 and TRBJ2-5; D uncertain. CDR3 length equals 13 residues. V was trimmed by 6 bases and J by 4 bases, leaving 12 bases between them.

Here the CDR3 reads CASSSSQAQHNEQFF. The CDR3 bases are TGTGCCAGCAGCTCATCGCAGGCACAACACAATGAGCAGTTCTTC. The rearrangement links TRBV5-4 to TRBJ2-1; D not certain. Per germline, CDR1 SGHNT and CDR2 YYREEE (reference sequence). The V end lost 3 bases, the J end lost 5 bases, and 15 bases lay between the germline ends. The CDR3 runs 15 residues.